These 30 T cell receptor beta chains share one sample of origin, sequenced in a study of blood T cell repertoires in COVID-19 (dated by TCRdb to between 2020 and 2021). Library preparation was by the immunoSEQ multiplex PCR assay. The table was pulled from immuneACCESS by TCRdb, which kept in-frame rearrangements only. Such tables lose some clones; where checked, under half of the loss comes from unresolved V genes, and the rest has no known cause. Recorded for this sample are around 250,000 clones; roughly 85% of them occurred a single time. Jointly, the top ten make up around 5.5% of the sample. The sample comprised peripheral blood. These receptors were collected from a man in his forties or fifties with active or convalescent COVID-19.

The chain has TRBV4-1 and TRBJ2-2, with D unclear. CDR3 length: 17 residues. The germline V gene encodes CDR1 MGHRA and CDR2 YSYEKL. Trimming took off 1 base at V and 0 bases at J, with 12 bases between the two ends. The CDR3 protein is CASSQGGDGANTGELFF. CDR3 DNA sequence: TGCGCCAGCAGCCAAGGAGGTGATGGAGCGAACACCGGGGAGCTGTTTTTT.

The V gene is TRBV6-4, the J gene TRBJ2-5, with TRBD2 matching over 9 bases. Germline CDR1 and CDR2: MRHNA and SNTAGT. This CDR3 has 17 amino acids. V was clipped by 3 bases and J by 4 bases; unmatched bases: 12. In nucleotides, the CDR3 is TGTGCCAGCAGTGAACTCGGGGTAGCGGGAGAGCGAGAGACCCAGTACTTC. The encoded protein is CASSELGVAGERETQYF.

This sequence joins TRBV28 and TRBJ1-5, with D unclear. Trimming left V 6 bases short and J 5 bases short, with 5 bases between. Germline V gene sequence: CDR1 MDHEN, CDR2 SYDVKM. The CDR3 covers 11 residues. CDR3: CASRTDQPQHF. CDR3 nucleotides: TGTGCCAGCAGAACAGATCAGCCCCAGCATTTT.

This clone was detected once. V and J are TRBV4-3 and TRBJ2-7; D ambiguous. The V end lost 0 bases, the J end lost 4 bases, and 7 bases lay between the germline ends. In germline, CDR1 is LGHNA, CDR2 YSLEER. The CDR3 spans 13 residues. The CDR3: CASSQDRAYEQYF. CDR3 nucleotides: TGCGCCAGCAGCCAAGATCGAGCGTACGAGCAGTACTTC.

This clone has only a few counts. The chain recombines TRBV28 with TRBJ2-5; the D gene is possibly TRBD1 (5 bases). V gave up 5 bases and J gave up 6 bases, with 10 bases separating them. Germline V gives CDR1 MDHEN, CDR2 SYDVKM. This CDR3 comprises 12 residues. CDR3 sequence (DNA): TGTGCCAGCAGTGTAGCAGGGAAGACCCAGTACTTC. This encodes CASSVAGKTQYF.

Here the CDR3 DNA reads TGTGCCAGCAGCTCATCCTGGGACTACTCCTACGAGCAGTACTTC. This codes for CASSSSWDYSYEQYF. The chain has TRBV5-4 and TRBJ2-7; 7 bases line up with TRBD2. V was clipped by 3 bases and J by 0 bases; unmatched bases: 6. This CDR3 has 15 amino acids. Germline CDR1 and CDR2: SGHNT and YYREEE (reference sequence). Combining the CDR3 with reference TRBV5-4 and TRBJ2-7 gives the whole variable domain ETGVTQSPTHLIKTRGQQVTLRCSSQSGHNTVSWYQQALGQGPQFIFQYYREEENGRGNFPPRFSGLQFPNYSSELNVNALELDDSALYLCASSSSWDYSYEQYFGPGTRLTVT.

This chain uses TRBV20-1 with TRBJ2-1, with D perhaps TRBD2 (5 bases). Germline values: CDR1 DFQATT, CDR2 SNEGSKA (reference sequence). Trimming removed 6 bases from V and 6 bases from J, with 9 bases in between. The CDR3 runs to 11 residues. CDR3 in DNA: TGCAGTGCGGGCGGGTCCAATGAGCAGTTCTTC. Its translation: CSAGGSNEQFF.

This sequence joins TRBV5-1 and TRBJ1-4, with 9 bases aligning to TRBD1. V dropped 4 bases and J dropped 10; count of bases not matched to a gene: 8. There are 14 residues in the CDR3. CDR1 is SGHRS, CDR2 YFSETQ, per germline. CDR3 amino acids: CASSPQGAEGKLFF. CDR3 DNA sequence: TGCGCCAGCAGCCCACAGGGGGCCGAGGGAAAACTGTTTTTT. The full variable domain, completed using reference TRBV5-1 and TRBJ1-4, is KAGVTQTPRYLIKTRGQQVTLSCSPISGHRSVSWYQQTPGQGLQFLFEYFSETQRNKGNFPGRFSGRQFSNSRSEMNVSTLELGDSALYLCASSPQGAEGKLFFGSGTQLSVL.

The chain uses TRBV5-4 and TRBJ2-4; 7 nucleotides agree with TRBD2. CDR1 and CDR2 (germline): SGHNT, YYREEE (reference sequence). V gave up 4 bases and J gave up 0 bases; unmatched junction bases: 7. This CDR3 has 16 amino acids. For the CDR3, the DNA is TGTGCCAGCAGCGGGGGGGATAGCCTAGCCAAAAACATTCAGTACTTC. Protein sequence: CASSGGDSLAKNIQYF.

V and J are TRBV5-5 and TRBJ2-7; TRBD2 might be the D (6 bases). V dropped 6 bases and J dropped 2 bases, with 18 bases sitting between them. There are 15 residues in the CDR3. CDR1 and CDR2 (germline): SGHKS, YYEKEE (reference sequence). The CDR3 spells CASTVAGNGPYEQYF. In nucleotides, the CDR3 is TGTGCCAGCACCGTCGCGGGGAACGGACCCTACGAGCAGTACTTC.

This chain links TRBV30 with TRBJ2-7; maybe TRBD2 (5 bases). The V gene's germline CDR1 is GTSNPN and CDR2 SVGIG (reference sequence). The CDR3 spans 13 residues. V was trimmed by 0 bases and J by 7 bases, leaving 13 bases between them. The CDR3: CAWSVLPPGEQYF. As DNA, the CDR3 is TGTGCCTGGAGTGTACTCCCACCGGGAGAGCAGTACTTC.

The genes are TRBV5-1 and TRBJ1-3; no clear D gene. V lost 0 bases, J lost 1 base, and 8 bases lay in between. The CDR3 loop spans 15 amino acids. Germline-derived CDR1 and CDR2 are SGHRS and YFSETQ. CDR3 protein: CASSLVPESGNTIYF. The CDR3 DNA is TGCGCCAGCAGCTTGGTTCCGGAGTCTGGAAACACCATATATTTT.

This chain links TRBV10-3 with TRBJ2-5; 7 positions match TRBD2. Germline V CDR1 and CDR2: ENHRY, SYGVKD. Unmatched junction bases numbered 3, after V lost 4 bases and J lost 4 bases. The CDR3 length is 13 residues. The CDR3 sequence is CAISGSSGETQYF. CDR3 coding DNA: TGTGCCATCAGTGGTTCTAGCGGAGAGACCCAGTACTTC.

The rearrangement joins TRBV12-3 or TRBV12-4 to TRBJ2-7; D possibly corresponds to TRBD2 (5 bases). The length of the CDR3 is 13 residues. V lost 4 bases and J lost 2, with 9 bases in between. The CDR3 loop is CASSYGGTYEQYF. In DNA, the CDR3 is TGTGCCAGCAGTTACGGAGGTACCTACGAGCAGTACTTC.

This chain connects TRBV6-1 to TRBJ1-5; D is possibly TRBD1 (5 bases). V was trimmed by 0 bases and J by 2 bases, leaving 14 bases between them. This CDR3 contains 17 residues. Germline CDR1 and CDR2: MNHNS and SASEGT. The CDR3 is CASSEATVGVGNQPQHF. Here the CDR3 DNA reads TGTGCCAGCAGTGAAGCGACGGTAGGGGTCGGCAATCAGCCCCAGCATTTT.

The J gene is TRBJ2-1, the V gene TRBV5-6; 10 nucleotides match TRBD2. Trimming cost V 2 bases and J 4 bases; bases outside gene matches: 6. CDR3 length: 16 amino acids. Germline CDR1 is SGHDT and CDR2 is YYEEEE. This CDR3 reads CASSFTGLATYNEQFF. As DNA, the CDR3 is TGTGCCAGCAGCTTTACGGGACTAGCGACTTACAATGAGCAGTTCTTC.

The rearrangement links TRBV28 to TRBJ1-2, with 7 bases matching TRBD1. J was trimmed by 8 bases and V by 6 bases; bases with no gene match: 9. The CDR3 extends over 13 amino acids. Germline V CDR1 and CDR2: MDHEN, SYDVKM. CDR3 nucleotide sequence: TGTGCCAGCAGACCTGACAGGGCCGGGGGCTACACCTTC. Translating gives CASRPDRAGGYTF.

CDR3 protein: CASSPRTSGIYNEQFF. The CDR3 nucleotides are TGTGCCAGCAGCCCCCGGACTAGCGGGATATACAATGAGCAGTTCTTC. This chain uses TRBV11-2 with TRBJ2-1; 12 bases agree with TRBD2. CDR3 length equals 16 residues. The trim removed 5 bases at V and 4 bases at J, leaving 6 bases unmatched. Germline V lookup: CDR1 SGHAT, CDR2 FQNNGV. Drawing the rest from reference TRBV11-2 and TRBJ2-1, the complete variable domain is EAGVAQSPRYKIIEKRQSVAFWCNPISGHATLYWYQQILGQGPKLLIQFQNNGVVDDSQLPKDRFSAERLKGVDSTLKIQPAKLEDSAVYLCASSPRTSGIYNEQFFGPGTRLTVL.

The CDR3 here is CASSLGHLIRNYGYTF. CDR3 coding DNA: TGTGCCAGTAGTTTGGGACACCTTATACGTAACTATGGCTACACCTTC. V is TRBV19 and J is TRBJ1-2; perhaps TRBD1 as D (6 bases). This CDR3 spans 16 amino acids. V was pared by 5 bases and J by 1 base, with 17 bases between. The germline CDR1 and CDR2 sequences are LNHDA and SQIVND (reference sequence). Drawing the rest from reference TRBV19 and TRBJ1-2, the complete variable domain is DGGITQSPKYLFRKEGQNVTLSCEQNLNHDAMYWYRQDPGQGLRLIYYSQIVNDFQKGDIAEGYSVSREKKESFPLTVTSAQKNPTAFYLCASSLGHLIRNYGYTFGSGTRLTVV.

The V and J genes are TRBV5-1 and TRBJ2-7, with 11 bases identical to TRBD2. The CDR3 runs to 15 residues. Germline V CDR1 and CDR2: SGHRS, YFSETQ. The trim removed 3 bases at V and 6 bases at J, leaving 8 bases unmatched. CDR3: CASSSTSGSGTEQYF. The CDR3 region has the DNA TGCGCCAGCAGCTCCACTAGCGGGAGCGGAACCGAGCAGTACTTC.

This chain links TRBV12-5 with TRBJ2-1; D is undetermined. Per the germline V gene, CDR1 is LGHNT and CDR2 is FRNRAP. Trimming took off 5 bases at V and 6 bases at J, with 11 bases between the two ends. The CDR3 has 13 amino acids. CDR3 region: CASGPRLLNEQFF. The CDR3 DNA follows: TGTGCTAGTGGTCCACGACTCCTCAATGAGCAGTTCTTC.

This clone has a handful of counts. The CDR3 sequence is CASSLRDTLYEQYF. CDR3 bases: TGTGCCAGCAGCCTCCGGGACACTCTCTACGAGCAGTACTTC. The V and J genes are TRBV3-1 (or the pseudogene TRBV3-2) and TRBJ2-7, with a weak D call TRBD1 (6 bases). In germline, CDR1 is LGHDT, CDR2 YNNKEL (reference sequence). Trimming stripped 4 bases from V and 3 bases from J, with 13 bases between. The CDR3 covers 14 residues.

The chain recombines TRBV5-4 with TRBJ2-7, with TRBD1 identical over 7 bases. Trimming removed 4 bases from V and 0 bases from J; junction bases left unmatched: 7. This CDR3 contains 15 residues. Germline V lookup: CDR1 SGHNT, CDR2 YYREEE (reference sequence). The CDR3 loop reads CASSPGRDSSYEQYF. Written as DNA, the CDR3 is TGTGCCAGCAGCCCCGGCCGGGACAGCTCCTACGAGCAGTACTTC.

The chain recombines TRBV21-1 with TRBJ1-4. TRBV21-1 is noted as a pseudogene. The CDR3 covers 13 residues. The CDR3 region is CASSGGESEKLFF. The DNA for the CDR3 is TGTGCCAGCAGCGGTGGGGAGAGTGAAAAACTGTTTTTT.

The chain recombines TRBV13 with TRBJ2-1, with D unclear. This CDR3 contains 14 residues. The ends were cut back, 0 bases at V and 8 bases at J, with 11 bases in the middle. Germline lookup yields CDR1 PRHDT and CDR2 FYEKMQ (reference sequence). CDR3 sequence (DNA): TGTGCCAGCAGCTTAGGCCTTAGAGCCGATGAGCAGTTCTTC. Amino acids: CASSLGLRADEQFF.

The chain employs TRBV6-6 and TRBJ1-2; a possible D gene is TRBD1 (5 bases). CDR1 MNHNY and CDR2 SVGAGI come from the germline V gene (reference sequence). Trimming took 7 bases from V and 4 from J, leaving 16 bases between them. CDR3 length equals 14 residues. The CDR3 nucleotides read TGTGCCAGCACTCCTCAGGGCTCCGCCTATGGCTACACCTTC. Its translation: CASTPQGSAYGYTF.

This chain connects TRBV12-5 to TRBJ1-2, with a weak D call TRBD1 (5 bases). Germline CDR1 reads LGHNT; CDR2 reads FRNRAP. Trimming took off 4 bases at V and 7 bases at J, with 16 bases between the two ends. The CDR3 totals 14 residues. The CDR3 reads CASGSITGTRGYTF. DNA for the CDR3: TGTGCTAGTGGTTCCATTACAGGAACGCGTGGCTACACCTTC.

V is TRBV5-5 and J is TRBJ2-1; D not certain. The V end was cut by 2 bases, the J end by 5 bases, with 8 bases between. The CDR3 covers 13 residues. Per the germline V gene, CDR1 is SGHKS and CDR2 is YYEKEE (reference sequence). CDR3 nucleotides: TGTGCCAGCAGCTTCGGTCGCGACAATGAGCAGTTCTTC. It encodes CASSFGRDNEQFF.

The count of this clone is one. The CDR3 loop reads CASSFSPPLAGVSYEQYF. For the CDR3, the DNA is TGTGCCAGCAGTTTTAGCCCCCCACTAGCGGGAGTTTCCTACGAGCAGTACTTC. This sequence joins TRBV6-2 or TRBV6-3 and TRBJ2-7, with TRBD2 matching 11 bases. V shed 4 bases and J 1 base; nucleotides not matched to a gene: 12. This CDR3 comprises 18 residues. Germline V gene sequence: CDR1 MNHEY, CDR2 SVGEGT.

The gene calls are TRBV28 and TRBJ1-2, with D possibly TRBD1 on 6 matching bases. V dropped 6 bases and J dropped 5 bases, with 13 bases sitting between them. This CDR3 spans 13 amino acids. Per germline, CDR1 MDHEN and CDR2 SYDVKM. The CDR3 DNA follows: TGTGCCAGCAGGGTGGACAGAGGGTATGGCTACACCTTC. It yields the protein CASRVDRGYGYTF.